This is a list of T cell receptor beta chains from one sample in a study of cytomegalovirus exposure and HLA in healthy donors. Some clones are missing from TCRdb's copy, which holds only in-frame ones; the method was immunoSEQ multiplex PCR. The sample holds about 130,000 clones, 80% seen once. The specimen was PBMCs. These receptors all come from a woman between 40 and 55 years old in good health and CMV-seronegative. The CDR3 runs from the conserved cysteine through the conserved F or W. The order of the fields is D gene, V gene, clone size, CDR3 protein. A D gene is named only where the DNA matches it firmly. Not every row has a clone size; where given, it reads once, few, many or a size class.

D gene: NA; V gene: TRBV5-1; clone size: NA; CDR3 protein: CASSLGGGEDYGYPF
D gene: NA; V gene: TRBV2; clone size: NA; CDR3 protein: CASSDQGGTQYF
D gene: NA; V gene: TRBV21-1; clone size: NA; CDR3 protein: CASRVRGTLGSTEAFF
D gene: TRBD1; V gene: TRBV7-9; clone size: once; CDR3 protein: CASSPLGTGGNEQYF
D gene: TRBD1; V gene: TRBV19; clone size: NA; CDR3 protein: CASSTGTAPQETQYF
D gene: NA; V gene: TRBV27; clone size: NA; CDR3 protein: CASSWGGRDTQYF
D gene: TRBD2; V gene: TRBV7-9; clone size: NA; CDR3 protein: CASSLSSGSTDTQYF
D gene: TRBD2; V gene: TRBV9; clone size: NA; CDR3 protein: CASSPGGGHYEQYF
D gene: NA; V gene: TRBV4-3; clone size: NA; CDR3 protein: CASSQERGILNEQFF
D gene: NA; V gene: TRBV6-1; clone size: NA; CDR3 protein: CASGFSGNF
D gene: TRBD1; V gene: TRBV7-6; clone size: NA; CDR3 protein: CASSSPPGQKQFF
D gene: NA; V gene: TRBV7-3; clone size: few; CDR3 protein: CASSPGSSGANVLTF
D gene: TRBD2; V gene: TRBV5-4; clone size: NA; CDR3 protein: CASSLEGLAYTNTGELFF
D gene: NA; V gene: TRBV2; clone size: NA; CDR3 protein: CASSHRVNPYEQYF
D gene: TRBD2; V gene: TRBV9; clone size: NA; CDR3 protein: CASSVTAGGGNEQFF
D gene: TRBD2; V gene: TRBV9; clone size: NA; CDR3 protein: CASSVDPAGRETQYF
D gene: NA; V gene: TRBV5-1; clone size: once; CDR3 protein: CASSLVQGRTDTQYF
D gene: NA; V gene: TRBV2; clone size: NA; CDR3 protein: CASSEWGEDYNEQFF
D gene: NA; V gene: TRBV6-5; clone size: NA; CDR3 protein: CASSYSRGSSYEQYF